A single sample gave rise to the 15 T cell receptor beta chains below, sequenced in a study of immune evolution from preneoplasia to lung adenocarcinoma. Profiled with immunoSEQ multiplex PCR; TCRdb holds only in-frame clones, not every one. The sample shows several thousand clones, approximately 85% of them seen only once. The sample comprised FFPE invasive lung adenocarcinoma tissue. The source is a person aged 50-59 years with lung adenocarcinoma.

This clone was detected a few times. V and J are TRBV9 and TRBJ1-4, with 7 bases that match TRBD1. The J segment lost 5 bases and the V segment lost 4 bases, leaving 11 bases of the junction unmatched. CDR3 length: 16 amino acids. Germline-derived CDR1 and CDR2 are SGDLS and YYNGEE. Here the CDR3 DNA reads TGTGCCAGCAGCTTATCAGCAGGGACAGACAATGAAAAACTGTTTTTT. It encodes CASSLSAGTDNEKLFF. Full variable domain (rest looked up from reference TRBV9 and TRBJ1-4): DSGVTQTPKHLITATGQRVTLRCSPRSGDLSVYWYQQSLDQGLQFLIQYYNGEERAKGNILERFSAQQFPDLHSELNLSSLELGDSALYFCASSLSAGTDNEKLFFGSGTQLSVL.

The rearrangement joins TRBV30 to TRBJ2-7; D is unresolved. Between the trimmed V and J ends, which lost 0 bases and 5 bases, there was a span of 8 bases. This CDR3 has 12 amino acids. Per germline, CDR1 GTSNPN and CDR2 SVGIG (reference sequence). The CDR3 protein is CAWSVFGNEQYF. The CDR3 DNA reads as TGTGCCTGGAGTGTCTTCGGTAACGAGCAGTACTTC.

V and J are TRBV6-1 and TRBJ1-1, with no clear D. This CDR3 has 16 amino acids. Germline values: CDR1 MNHNS, CDR2 SASEGT. Trimming left V 4 bases short and J 2 bases short, with 17 bases between. The CDR3 here is CASSAYPLDRNTEAFF. The CDR3 region has the DNA TGTGCCAGCAGTGCCTATCCACTGGACCGTAACACTGAAGCTTTCTTT.

The J gene is TRBJ2-1, the V gene TRBV2; 7 bases fit TRBD1. V shed 9 bases and J 4 bases; nucleotides not matched to a gene: 6. Germline V gene data show CDR1 as SNHLY and CDR2 as FYNNEI. CDR3 size: 13 residues. DNA of the CDR3: TGTGCCAGTCGGACAGGTTTATACAATGAGCAGTTCTTC. Its protein is CASRTGLYNEQFF.

The genes are TRBV5-1 and TRBJ1-6; D is possibly TRBD1 (6 bases). V lost 1 base to trimming and J lost 0 bases, with 23 bases between them. The CDR3 is 21 residues long. Germline-derived CDR1 and CDR2 are SGHRS and YFSETQ. The CDR3 sequence: CASSLTGADLGWSSYNSPLHF. The CDR3 DNA sequence: TGCGCCAGCAGCTTGACGGGGGCAGATTTAGGCTGGAGCTCCTATAATTCACCCCTCCACTTT.

The chain carries TRBV5-5 and TRBJ1-1; no reliable D call. Germline V CDR1 and CDR2: SGHKS, YYEKEE (reference sequence). The CDR3 is made up of 11 amino acids. Trimming pared 0 bases from V and 10 bases from J, leaving 7 bases between. The CDR3 region is CASSLAGRAFF. The CDR3 nucleotides are TGTGCCAGCAGCTTGGCCGGGAGAGCTTTCTTT.

The chain joins TRBV7-2 to TRBJ2-7; 9 bases match TRBD2. Trimming at V came to 5 bases and at J to 2 bases, leaving 4 bases not matched to a gene. Germline lookup yields CDR1 SGHTA and CDR2 FQGNSA. This CDR3 spans 14 amino acids. CDR3 protein: CASSVLAGAYEQYF. DNA of the CDR3: TGTGCCAGCAGCGTACTAGCGGGTGCCTACGAGCAGTACTTC. Using reference TRBV7-2 and TRBJ2-7 for the parts outside the CDR3, the full variable domain is GAGVSQSPSNKVTEKGKDVELRCDPISGHTALYWYRQSLGQGLEFLIYFQGNSAPDKSGLPSDRFSAERTGGSVSTLTIQRTQQEDSAVYLCASSVLAGAYEQYFGPGTRLTVT.

The J gene is TRBJ1-1, the V gene TRBV30; no reliable D call. Germline V gene data show CDR1 as GTSNPN and CDR2 as SVGIG (reference sequence). Trimming cost V 2 bases and J 6 bases, with 16 bases left between them. The CDR3 covers 14 residues. As DNA, the CDR3 is TGTGCCTGGAGTACAAACCCTATAAACTCTGAAGCTTTCTTT. Protein product: CAWSTNPINSEAFF.

V gene TRBV7-3 combines with J gene TRBJ2-6; D remains ambiguous. The germline CDR1 and CDR2 sequences are SGHTA and FQGTGA. V shed 4 bases and J shed 0 bases, with 4 bases lying between them. The CDR3 contains 14 residues. This chain's CDR3 is CASSWSSGANVLTF. The CDR3, as DNA: TGTGCCAGCAGCTGGAGCTCTGGGGCCAACGTCCTGACTTTC. The complete variable domain, with remaining parts taken from reference TRBV7-3 and TRBJ2-6, reads GAGVSQTPSNKVTEKGKYVELRCDPISGHTALYWYRQSLGQGPEFLIYFQGTGAADDSGLPNDRFFAVRPEGSVSTLKIQRTERGDSAVYLCASSWSSGANVLTFGAGSRLTVL.

The genes are TRBV5-4 and TRBJ2-5; 7 nucleotides line up with TRBD2. There are 15 residues in the CDR3. Trimming cost V 5 bases and J 5 bases; bases outside gene matches: 12. Per germline, CDR1 SGHNT and CDR2 YYREEE (reference sequence). The DNA of the CDR3 is TGTGCCAGCAGATTGAGCGGGACCATGACGGAGACCCAGTACTTC. Protein product: CASRLSGTMTETQYF.

The genes are TRBV9 and TRBJ2-1; D is unresolved. The CDR3 is 15 residues long. Germline V gene lookup returns CDR1 SGDLS and CDR2 YYNGEE. The V gene lost 4 bases and the J gene lost 6 bases, with 17 bases spanning the gap. The CDR3 DNA sequence: TGTGCCAGCAGCCCAGCGCAGGAGCCTACCAATGAGCAGTTCTTC. Its protein is CASSPAQEPTNEQFF.

The chain employs TRBV5-6 and TRBJ1-1; 8 bases agree with TRBD1. CDR3 size: 16 residues. The junction had 9 bases not matched to a gene; V was cut back by 4 bases and J by 1 base. Germline values: CDR1 SGHDT, CDR2 YYEEEE. CDR3 residues: CASSHYPGQGNTEAFF. The CDR3 DNA reads TGTGCCAGCAGCCATTACCCCGGACAGGGGAACACTGAAGCTTTCTTT.

This chain links TRBV28 with TRBJ1-4, with D maybe TRBD1 (5 bases). The germline V gene has CDR1 MDHEN and CDR2 SYDVKM. The CDR3 totals 15 residues. Trimming stripped 6 bases from V and 6 bases from J, with 17 bases between. The CDR3 sequence: CASSPWKGIDEKLFF. As DNA, the CDR3 is TGTGCCAGCAGCCCTTGGAAGGGGATTGATGAAAAACTGTTTTTT.

The genes are TRBV5-1 and TRBJ2-3; a possible D gene is TRBD1 (7 bases). Per the germline V gene, CDR1 is SGHRS and CDR2 is YFSETQ. CDR3 size: 13 residues. Trimming shortened V by 4 bases and J by 9 bases, and 15 bases separated the two germline ends. CDR3 protein: CASSAGQRGTQYF. CDR3 in DNA: TGCGCCAGCAGCGCGGGACAGAGAGGAACGCAGTATTTT.

The chain is built from TRBV6-5 and TRBJ1-5; D is unresolved. Germline CDR1 and CDR2: MNHEY and SVGAGI. This CDR3 is built from 15 residues. The V and J ends lost 2 bases and 1 base respectively, with 9 bases between them. The CDR3 loop is CASSYRAMSNQPQHF. The CDR3, as DNA: TGTGCCAGCAGTTACCGGGCGATGAGCAATCAGCCCCAGCATTTT.